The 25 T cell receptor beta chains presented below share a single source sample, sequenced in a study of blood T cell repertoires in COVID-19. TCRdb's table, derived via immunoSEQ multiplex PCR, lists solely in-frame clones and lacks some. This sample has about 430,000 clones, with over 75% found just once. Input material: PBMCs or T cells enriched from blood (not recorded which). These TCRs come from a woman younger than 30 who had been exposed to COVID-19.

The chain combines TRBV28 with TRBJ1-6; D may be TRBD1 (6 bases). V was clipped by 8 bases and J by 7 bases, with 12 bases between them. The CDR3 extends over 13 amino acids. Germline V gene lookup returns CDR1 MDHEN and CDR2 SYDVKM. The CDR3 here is CASADSTNSPLHF. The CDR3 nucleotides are TGTGCCAGCGCGGACAGTACGAATTCACCCCTCCACTTT.

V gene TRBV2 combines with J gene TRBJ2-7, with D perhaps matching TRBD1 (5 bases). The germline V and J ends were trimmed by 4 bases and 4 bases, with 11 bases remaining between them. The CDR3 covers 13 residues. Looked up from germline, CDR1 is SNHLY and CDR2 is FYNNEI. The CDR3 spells CASSGAGFYEQYF. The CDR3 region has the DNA TGTGCCAGCAGTGGGGCAGGGTTTTACGAGCAGTACTTC.

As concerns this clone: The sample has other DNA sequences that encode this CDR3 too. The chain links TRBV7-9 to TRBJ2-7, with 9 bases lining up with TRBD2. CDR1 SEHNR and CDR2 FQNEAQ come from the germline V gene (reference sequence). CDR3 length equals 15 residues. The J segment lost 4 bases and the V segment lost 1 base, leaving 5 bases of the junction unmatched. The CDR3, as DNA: TGTGCCAGCAGCTTAGGGGCTAGCGGGACTTACGAGCAGTACTTC. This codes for CASSLGASGTYEQYF.

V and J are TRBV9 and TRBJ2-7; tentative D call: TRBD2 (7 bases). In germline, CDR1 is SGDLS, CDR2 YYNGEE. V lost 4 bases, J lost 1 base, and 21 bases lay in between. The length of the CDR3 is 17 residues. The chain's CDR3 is CASSPQGGGRGSYEQYF. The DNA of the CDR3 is TGTGCCAGCAGCCCCCAGGGAGGGGGTAGGGGTTCCTACGAGCAGTACTTC.

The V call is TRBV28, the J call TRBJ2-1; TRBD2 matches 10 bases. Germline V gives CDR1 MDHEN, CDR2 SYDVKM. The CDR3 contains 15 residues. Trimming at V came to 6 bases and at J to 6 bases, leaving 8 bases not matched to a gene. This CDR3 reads CASRRAGGSSNEQFF. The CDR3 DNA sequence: TGTGCCAGCAGACGAGCGGGAGGGTCATCCAATGAGCAGTTCTTC.

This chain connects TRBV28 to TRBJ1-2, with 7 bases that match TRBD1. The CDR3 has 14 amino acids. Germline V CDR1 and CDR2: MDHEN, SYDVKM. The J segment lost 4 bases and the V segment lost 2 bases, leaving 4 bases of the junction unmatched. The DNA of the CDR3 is TGTGCCAGCAGTTTACAGGGGGAGGCCTATGGCTACACCTTC. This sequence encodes CASSLQGEAYGYTF.

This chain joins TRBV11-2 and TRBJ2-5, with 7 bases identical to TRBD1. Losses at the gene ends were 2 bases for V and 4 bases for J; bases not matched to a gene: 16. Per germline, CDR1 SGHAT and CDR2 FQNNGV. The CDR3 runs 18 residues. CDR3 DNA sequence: TGTGCCAGCAGCTTATTAATCGATGCCAGGGGGATGGCAGAGACCCAGTACTTC. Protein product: CASSLLIDARGMAETQYF.

CDR3 bases: TGTGCCACCAGATCCAGCGGGGGCGCCCAGTACCAAGAGACCCAGTACTTC. Translated: CATRSSGGAQYQETQYF. The V call is TRBV15, the J call TRBJ2-5; TRBD2 aligns across 8 bases. Germline V gene sequence: CDR1 LNHNV, CDR2 YYDKDF (reference sequence). The CDR3 runs to 17 residues. Trimming took 6 bases from V and 0 from J; bases not matched to a gene: 12. Combining the CDR3 with reference TRBV15 and TRBJ2-5 gives the whole variable domain DAMVIQNPRYQVTQFGKPVTLSCSQTLNHNVMYWYQQKSSQAPKLLFHYYDKDFNNEADTPDNFQSRRPNTSFCFLDIRSPGLGDTAMYLCATRSSGGAQYQETQYFGPGTRLLVL.

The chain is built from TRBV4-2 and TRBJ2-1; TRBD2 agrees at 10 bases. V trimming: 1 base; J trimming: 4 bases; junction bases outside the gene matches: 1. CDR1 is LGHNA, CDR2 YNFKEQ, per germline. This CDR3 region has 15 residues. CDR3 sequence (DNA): TGTGCCAGCAGCCAAGCGACTAGCGGGTACAATGAGCAGTTCTTC. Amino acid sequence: CASSQATSGYNEQFF.

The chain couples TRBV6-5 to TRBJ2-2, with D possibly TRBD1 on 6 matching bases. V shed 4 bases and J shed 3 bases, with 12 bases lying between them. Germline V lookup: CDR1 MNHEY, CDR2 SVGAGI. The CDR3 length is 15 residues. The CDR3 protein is CASSSWTAYTGELFF. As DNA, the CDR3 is TGTGCCAGCAGTTCTTGGACAGCGTACACCGGGGAGCTGTTTTTT.

CDR3 bases: TGTGCCAGCAGTCTCCGATTAGCGGGAGGAGAAACCTACGAGCAGTACTTC. Translated: CASSLRLAGGETYEQYF. The chain is built from TRBV6-2 or TRBV6-3 and TRBJ2-7; TRBD2 agrees at 10 bases. This CDR3 is built from 17 residues. Germline assignment: CDR1 MNHEY and CDR2 SVGEGT. With V trimmed by 5 bases and J by 2 bases, 12 bases remained unmatched.

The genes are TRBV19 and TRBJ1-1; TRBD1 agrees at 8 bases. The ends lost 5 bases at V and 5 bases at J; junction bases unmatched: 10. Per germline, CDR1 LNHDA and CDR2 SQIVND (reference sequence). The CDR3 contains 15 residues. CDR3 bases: TGTGCCAGTAGTCTATCGGACAGGGTCAGGACTGAAGCTTTCTTT. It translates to CASSLSDRVRTEAFF. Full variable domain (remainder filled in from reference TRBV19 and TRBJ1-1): DGGITQSPKYLFRKEGQNVTLSCEQNLNHDAMYWYRQDPGQGLRLIYYSQIVNDFQKGDIAEGYSVSREKKESFPLTVTSAQKNPTAFYLCASSLSDRVRTEAFFGQGTRLTVV.

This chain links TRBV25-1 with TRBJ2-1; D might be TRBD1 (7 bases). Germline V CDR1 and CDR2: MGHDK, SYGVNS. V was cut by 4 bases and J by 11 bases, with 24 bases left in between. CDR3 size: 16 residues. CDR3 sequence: CASSATRGAGSSKQFF. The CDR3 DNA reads TGTGCCAGCAGTGCAACCAGGGGGGCAGGGTCTTCGAAGCAGTTCTTC.

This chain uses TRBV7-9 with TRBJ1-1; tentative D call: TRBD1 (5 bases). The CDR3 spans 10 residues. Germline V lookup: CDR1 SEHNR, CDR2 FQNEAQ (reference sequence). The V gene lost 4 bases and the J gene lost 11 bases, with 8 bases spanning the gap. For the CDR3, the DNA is TGTGCCAGCAGCTCCCGGGGGGCTTTCTTT. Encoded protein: CASSSRGAFF.

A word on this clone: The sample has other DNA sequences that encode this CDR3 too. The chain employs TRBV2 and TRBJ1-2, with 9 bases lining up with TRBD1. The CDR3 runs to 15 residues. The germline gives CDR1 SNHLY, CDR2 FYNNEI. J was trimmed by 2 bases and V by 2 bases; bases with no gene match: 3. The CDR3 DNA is TGTGCCAGCAGTGAAAGAGGACAGGGGAACTATGGCTACACCTTC. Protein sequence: CASSERGQGNYGYTF.

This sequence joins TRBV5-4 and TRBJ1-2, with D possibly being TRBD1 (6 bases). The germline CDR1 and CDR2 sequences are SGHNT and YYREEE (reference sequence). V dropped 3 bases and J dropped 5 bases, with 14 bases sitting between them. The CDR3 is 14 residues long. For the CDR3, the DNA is TGTGCCAGCAGCTCGCCTCAGGGGACATATGGCTACACCTTC. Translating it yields CASSSPQGTYGYTF.

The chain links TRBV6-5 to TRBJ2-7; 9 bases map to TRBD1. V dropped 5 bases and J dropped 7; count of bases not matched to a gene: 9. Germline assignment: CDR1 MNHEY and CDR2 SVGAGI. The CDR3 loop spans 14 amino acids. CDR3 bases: TGTGCCAGCAGTCGCGGGACAGGGACCCTTGAGCAGTACTTC. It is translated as CASSRGTGTLEQYF.

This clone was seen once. CDR3 protein: CASSLSRGSGYTF. The CDR3, as DNA: TGTGCCAGCAGCTTATCTCGGGGGTCGGGCTACACCTTC. This rearrangement joins TRBV7-2 to TRBJ1-2; the D gene is possibly TRBD1 (5 bases). CDR1 is SGHTA and CDR2 is FQGNSA in the germline V gene. The CDR3 spans 13 residues. Trimming cost V 2 bases and J 8 bases, with 12 bases left between them.

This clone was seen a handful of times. The CDR3 coding sequence is TGTGCCAGCAGACAGAGCTCTGGAAACACCATATATTTT. Residues: CASRQSSGNTIYF. V and J are TRBV7-9 and TRBJ1-3; no reliable D call. There are 13 residues in the CDR3. The germline gives CDR1 SEHNR, CDR2 FQNEAQ (reference sequence). Trimming took 6 bases from V and 0 from J, leaving 6 bases between them.

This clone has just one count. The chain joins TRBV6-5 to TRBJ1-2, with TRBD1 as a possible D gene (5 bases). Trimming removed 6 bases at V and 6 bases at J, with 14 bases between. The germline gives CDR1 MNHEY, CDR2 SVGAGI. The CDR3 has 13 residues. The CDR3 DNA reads TGTGCCAGCAGCCCGACAGACAGTCATGGCTACACCTTC. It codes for CASSPTDSHGYTF.

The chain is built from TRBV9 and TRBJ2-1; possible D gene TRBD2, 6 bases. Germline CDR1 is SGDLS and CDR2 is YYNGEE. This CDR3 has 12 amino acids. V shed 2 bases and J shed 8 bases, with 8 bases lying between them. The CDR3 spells CASSVGGDEQFF. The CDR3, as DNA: TGTGCCAGCAGCGTGGGAGGAGATGAGCAGTTCTTC.

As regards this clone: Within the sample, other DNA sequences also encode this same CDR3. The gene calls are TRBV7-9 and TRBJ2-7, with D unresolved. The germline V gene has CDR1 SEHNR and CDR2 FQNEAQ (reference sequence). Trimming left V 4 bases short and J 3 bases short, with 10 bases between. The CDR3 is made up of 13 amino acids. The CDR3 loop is CASSSSDSYEQYF. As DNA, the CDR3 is TGTGCCAGCAGCTCCTCTGATAGCTACGAGCAGTACTTC. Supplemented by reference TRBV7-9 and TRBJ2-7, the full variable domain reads DTGVSQNPRHKITKRGQNVTFRCDPISEHNRLYWYRQTLGQGPEFLTYFQNEAQLEKSRLLSDRFSAERPKGSFSTLEIQRTEQGDSAMYLCASSSSDSYEQYFGPGTRLTVT.

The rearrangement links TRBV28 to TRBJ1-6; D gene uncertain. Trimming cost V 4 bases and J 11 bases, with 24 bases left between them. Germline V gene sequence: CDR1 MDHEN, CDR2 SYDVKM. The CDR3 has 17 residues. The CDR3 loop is CASSSIIPRGLPAPLHF. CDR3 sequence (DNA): TGTGCCAGCAGTTCCATTATCCCCCGCGGTCTCCCGGCACCCCTCCACTTT.

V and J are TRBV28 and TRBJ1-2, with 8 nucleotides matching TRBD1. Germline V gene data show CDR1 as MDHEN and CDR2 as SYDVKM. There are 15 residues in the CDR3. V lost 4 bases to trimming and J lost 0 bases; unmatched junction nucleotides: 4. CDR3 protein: CASSYQGASNYGYTF. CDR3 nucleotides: TGTGCCAGCAGTTATCAGGGGGCCTCTAACTATGGCTACACCTTC.

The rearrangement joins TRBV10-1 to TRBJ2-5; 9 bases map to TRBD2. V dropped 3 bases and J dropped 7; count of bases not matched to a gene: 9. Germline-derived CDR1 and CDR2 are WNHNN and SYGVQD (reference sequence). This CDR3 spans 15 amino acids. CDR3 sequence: CASSESSGTTWTQYF. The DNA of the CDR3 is TGCGCCAGCAGTGAATCTAGCGGGACTACCTGGACCCAGTACTTC.